The clone carrying this TCR beta chain was detected ten times or more. This record belongs to a study of T cells in Graves' hyperthyroidism and ophthalmopathy. The wider study: Blood from the periphery was taken at initial diagnosis, before any treatment.

The J segment lost 4 bases and the V segment lost 5 bases, leaving 10 bases of the junction unmatched. Looked up from germline, CDR1 is MDHEN and CDR2 is SYDVKM. CDR3 size: 16 residues. What was amplified from RNA transcripts were TCR beta CDR3 regions. When the TCR CDR3 underwent first-round RT-PCR, the HTBI primer set was used. TCRdb re-called the multiplex PCR reads with MiXCR, one entry per CDR3 protein. The table records some 570,000 distinct CDR3 sequences, roughly 15% of them present only once. This clonotype was sampled from a woman in her late teens or twenties with Graves' ophthalmopathy. Sequences were obtained from blood. This rearrangement joins TRBV28 to TRBJ2-5; 10 bases are a match to TRBD2. CDR3 loop: CASSGNLAGDLETQYF. The CDR3 DNA reads TGTGCCAGCAGTGGGAATCTAGCGGGGGATTTAGAGACCCAGTACTTC.